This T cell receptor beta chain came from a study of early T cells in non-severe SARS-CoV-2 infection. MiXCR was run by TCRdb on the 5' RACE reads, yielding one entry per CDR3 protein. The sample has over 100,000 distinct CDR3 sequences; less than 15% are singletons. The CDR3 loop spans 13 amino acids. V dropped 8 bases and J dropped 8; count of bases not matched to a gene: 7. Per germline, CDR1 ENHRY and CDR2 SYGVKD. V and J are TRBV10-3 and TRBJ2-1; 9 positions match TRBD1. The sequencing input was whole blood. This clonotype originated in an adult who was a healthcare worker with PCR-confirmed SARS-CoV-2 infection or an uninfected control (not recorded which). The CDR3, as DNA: TGTGCCATCGCGACAGGGGGAAAAGATGAGCAGTTCTTC. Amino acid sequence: CAIATGGKDEQFF.